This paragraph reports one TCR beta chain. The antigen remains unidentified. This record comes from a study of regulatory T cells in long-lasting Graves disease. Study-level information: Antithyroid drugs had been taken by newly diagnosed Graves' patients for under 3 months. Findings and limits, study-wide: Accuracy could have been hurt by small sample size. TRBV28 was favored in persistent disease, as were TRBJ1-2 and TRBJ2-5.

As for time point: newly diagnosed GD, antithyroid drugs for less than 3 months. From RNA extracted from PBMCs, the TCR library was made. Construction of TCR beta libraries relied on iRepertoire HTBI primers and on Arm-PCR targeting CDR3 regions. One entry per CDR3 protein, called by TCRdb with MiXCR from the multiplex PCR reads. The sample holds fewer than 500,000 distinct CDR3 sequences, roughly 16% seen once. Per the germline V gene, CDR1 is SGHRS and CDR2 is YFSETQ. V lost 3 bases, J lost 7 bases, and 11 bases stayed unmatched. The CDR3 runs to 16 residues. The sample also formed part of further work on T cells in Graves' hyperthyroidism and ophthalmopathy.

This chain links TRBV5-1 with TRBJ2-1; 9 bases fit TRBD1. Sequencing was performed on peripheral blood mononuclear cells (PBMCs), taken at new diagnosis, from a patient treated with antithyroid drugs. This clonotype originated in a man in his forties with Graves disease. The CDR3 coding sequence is TGCGCCAGCAGCTCGCCCTACAGGGGGCGTATAAATGAGCAGTTCTTC. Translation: CASSSPYRGRINEQFF.